Here is one TCR beta chain with its context. The data were produced by immunoSEQ multiplex PCR, yet TCRdb's version contains in-frame clones alone and is incomplete. Among approximately 210,000 clones, about 91% were seen once, and the ten largest hold under 5.5%. These data belong to a study of blood T cell repertoires in COVID-19. For the study at large: Donors in the United States, Italy and Spain gave samples during acute or convalescent COVID-19. Sources were T cells, B-cell-depleted T cells, or PBMCs; the material itself was cDNA or gDNA.

The germline V gene encodes CDR1 GTSNPN and CDR2 SVGIG (reference sequence). The CDR3 spans 17 residues. V shed 3 bases, J shed 0 bases, and the junction held 10 bases outside the gene matches. The chain is built from TRBV30 and TRBJ2-3; 9 bases are shared with TRBD2. Sequenced input: peripheral blood. The source of this sequence is a woman aged 35 to 49 with acute or convalescent COVID-19. CDR3 nucleotide sequence: TGTGCCTGGAGCAGAAGTCTAGCGGGGACTAGCACAGATACGCAGTATTTT. This gives the protein CAWSRSLAGTSTDTQYF.